This is a list of T cell receptor beta chains from one sample in a study of T-cell memory formation after mild COVID-19. TCRdb analysed the 5' RACE reads with MiXCR anew, one entry per CDR3 protein. The sample contains around 150,000 distinct CDR3 sequences, roughly 15% of which appear only once. The sample consisted of PBMCs or a T cell subset sorted from them (not recorded which). Source of these receptors: an adult woman who had mild COVID-19 (a few samples of this study predate the infection). Cell type and time point are not known. The CDR3 runs from the conserved cysteine through the conserved F or W. A D gene is named only where the DNA matches it firmly. Only part of the rows carry a size: once, few, many, or a class if the clone is expanded.

j_gene	v_gene	abundance	d_gene	CDR3nt	CDR3aa
TRBJ2-7	TRBV7-3	-	-	TGTGCCAGCAGCTTGATCGCGGGATACGAGCAGTACTTC	CASSLIAGYEQYF
TRBJ2-7	TRBV18	-	TRBD1	TGTGCCAGCTCCCCCCGGGACAGGGTAGACGAGCAGTACTTC	CASSPRDRVDEQYF
TRBJ2-3	TRBV6-1	few	TRBD2	TGTGCCAGCATCGAACTAGCGGGAGGGAGGCAGTATTTT	CASIELAGGRQYF
TRBJ1-2	TRBV7-9	few	-	TGTGCCAGCAGCGCGTGGGGGCCGGGTGGCTATGGCTACACCTTC	CASSAWGPGGYGYTF
TRBJ2-7	TRBV4-2	-	-	TGTGCCAGCAGCCAAGATGATAATTCCTACGAGCAGTACTTC	CASSQDDNSYEQYF
TRBJ2-5	TRBV5-1	-	-	TGCGCCAGCAGCTTGAGTCACCTTGGAGAGACCCAGTACTTC	CASSLSHLGETQYF
TRBJ1-2	TRBV6-2/TRBV6-3	-	-	TGTGCCAGCACCCGGGACGGAGCTAACTATGGCTACACCTTC	CASTRDGANYGYTF
TRBJ1-5	TRBV30	-	-	TGTGCCTGGAGTTACCGGGGGAATCAGCCCCAGCATTTT	CAWSYRGNQPQHF
TRBJ2-5	TRBV5-1	-	TRBD2	TGCGCCAGCAGCTTGCTCCCTAGCGGCAAGGAGACCCAGTACTTC	CASSLLPSGKETQYF
TRBJ2-7	TRBV12-3/TRBV12-4	-	TRBD2	TGTGCCAGCAGTAATAGCGGGGCGTACTACGAGCAGTACTTC	CASSNSGAYYEQYF
TRBJ2-2	TRBV9	many	-	TGTGCCAGCAGCGTGACTGGAACCGGGGAGCTGTTTTTT	CASSVTGTGELFF
TRBJ2-1	TRBV5-1	many	TRBD2	TGCGCCAGCAGCTGGGAAACTAGCGGGAGCGCCTACAATGAGCAGTTCTTC	CASSWETSGSAYNEQFF
TRBJ2-5	TRBV5-1	-	TRBD2	TGCGCCACCAACCAGGGAGGGACAGAGACCCAGTACTTC	CATNQGGTETQYF
TRBJ2-2	TRBV4-2	-	-	TGTGCCAGCAGCCAAGAATTGACTGTCACAGGGGGGGCCGGGGAGCTGTTTTTT	CASSQELTVTGGAGELFF
TRBJ2-3	TRBV30	few	-	TGTGCCTGTCGAGGGGCCGGAGATACGCAGTATTTT	CACRGAGDTQYF
TRBJ2-1	TRBV29-1	-	TRBD2	TGCAGCGTTACCCCCGGGACTAGCGCCGCTTACAATGAGCAGTTCTTC	CSVTPGTSAAYNEQFF
TRBJ2-1	TRBV11-1	-	TRBD2	TGTGCCAGCAGCTTAGAATTACTAGCGGGGTACGATGAGCAGTTCTTC	CASSLELLAGYDEQFF
TRBJ2-1	TRBV20-1	few	TRBD2	TGCAGTGCTAGGGAGAGCGGGAGGGCCGTAATCAATGAGCAGTTCTTC	CSARESGRAVINEQFF
TRBJ2-1	TRBV7-8	few	TRBD2	TGTGCCAGCAGTCCCCCGGGACTAGCGGGATACAATGAGCAGTTCTTC	CASSPPGLAGYNEQFF
TRBJ2-7	TRBV7-9	-	TRBD2	TGTGCCAGCAGCTTAGCTCTGCGGGAGAATAACTACGAGCAGTACTTC	CASSLALRENNYEQYF
TRBJ2-7	TRBV19	many	TRBD1	TGTGCCAGTAGTGCGACAGGGGGTAGTTACGAGCAGTACTTC	CASSATGGSYEQYF
TRBJ1-2	TRBV4-1	few	-	TGCGCCAGCAGCCAAGATTTACAGAACTATGGCTACACCTTC	CASSQDLQNYGYTF
TRBJ1-2	TRBV5-1	-	-	TGCGCCAGCAGCTTGGCGGCACTTGCTAACTATGGCTACACCTTC	CASSLAALANYGYTF
TRBJ2-7	TRBV5-1	few	-	TGCGCCAGCAGCTTGGATGTGGGGCTGGACGAGCAGTACTTC	CASSLDVGLDEQYF
TRBJ2-1	TRBV18	-	-	TGTGCCAGCTCACCAAGGGGGACCTACAATGAGCAGTTCTTC	CASSPRGTYNEQFF
TRBJ1-2	TRBV5-1	-	TRBD1	TGCGCCAGCAGCCAACGGACAGGGGGGTTGGACTATGGCTACACCTTC	CASSQRTGGLDYGYTF
TRBJ2-3	TRBV12-3/TRBV12-4	-	-	TGTGCCATCTGGACGGCAACAGATACGCAGTATTTT	CAIWTATDTQYF
TRBJ1-1	TRBV4-1	few	-	TGCGCCAGCAGTCAATGGCCACAGGGTATGACCACTGAAGCTTTCTTT	CASSQWPQGMTTEAFF
TRBJ1-2	TRBV6-1	-	TRBD1	TGTGCCAGCAGGCCCCGGGACAGCCCTAACTATGGCTACACCTTC	CASRPRDSPNYGYTF
TRBJ2-1	TRBV24-1	few	-	TGTGCCACCAGTGATGCCAGGGATTCTGAGCAGTTCTTC	CATSDARDSEQFF
TRBJ2-7	TRBV6-6	many	TRBD1	TGTGCCAGCAGTTATGTCCCAGGGGGTAAGGACGAGCAGTACTTC	CASSYVPGGKDEQYF
TRBJ1-1	TRBV4-3	-	-	TGCGCCAGCAGCCAAGATGGTTCCTCGGGAGCTTTCTTT	CASSQDGSSGAFF
TRBJ2-6	TRBV3-1	-	-	TGTGCCAGCAGCGCGCAGGGAGCGCCAGGGGCCAACGTCCTGACTTTC	CASSAQGAPGANVLTF
TRBJ2-7	TRBV27	few	TRBD2	TGTGCCAGCCGTAGTAGCGGGGGGGCCTTCTACGAGCAGTACTTC	CASRSSGGAFYEQYF
TRBJ2-6	TRBV12-3/TRBV12-4	few	TRBD1	TGTGCCAGCAGTTTTTCAGGGACAGGGCTTGTAAGCTCTGGGGCCAACGTCCTGACTTTC	CASSFSGTGLVSSGANVLTF
TRBJ1-1	TRBV7-6	few	TRBD1	TGTGCCAGCAGTTTCAGTAAGGACAGGGGACACACTGAAGCTTTCTTT	CASSFSKDRGHTEAFF
TRBJ2-3	TRBV6-5	-	-	TGTGCCAGCAGTTACGGGGGGACAGTGCCTAGCACAGATACGCAGTATTTT	CASSYGGTVPSTDTQYF
TRBJ2-2	TRBV5-1	few	TRBD2	TGCGCCAGCAGCCCTAAGGTTGGGACTAGCCGTCCCACCGGGGAGCTGTTTTTT	CASSPKVGTSRPTGELFF
TRBJ1-2	TRBV27	few	TRBD1	TGTGCCAGCAGTTCCTACGACAGGGCGACAGGTGGCTACACCTTC	CASSSYDRATGGYTF
TRBJ2-1	TRBV9	-	TRBD2	TGTGCCAGCAGCGTAGGACTAGCGGGGGGAGAAAATGAGCAGTTCTTC	CASSVGLAGGENEQFF
TRBJ1-1	TRBV29-1	few	TRBD1	TGCAGCGCATACAGGGGGCAGGAAGCTTTCTTT	CSAYRGQEAFF
TRBJ2-1	TRBV2	-	TRBD1	TGTGCCAGCAGTAATCCCGGGACAGGGGGCTACAATGAGCAGTTCTTC	CASSNPGTGGYNEQFF
TRBJ2-1	TRBV3-1	few	TRBD2	TGTGCCAGCAGCCAAGATCGGCTAGCGGACCGGAATGAGCAGTTCTTC	CASSQDRLADRNEQFF
TRBJ1-4	TRBV7-9	few	-	TGTGCCAGCACCAGGGGAACAACTAATGAAAAACTGTTTTTT	CASTRGTTNEKLFF
TRBJ2-4	TRBV7-3	few	-	TGTGCCAGCAGCCCCCAGGGGGGGCAGGGGAACATTCAGTACTTC	CASSPQGGQGNIQYF
TRBJ2-7	TRBV12-3/TRBV12-4	-	-	TGTGCCAGCAGTTTGTGGGGGGAGAGGAAGGAGCAGTACTTC	CASSLWGERKEQYF
TRBJ2-1	TRBV4-1	few	-	TGCGCCAGCAGCCAATATGGGTCCTACAATGAGCAGTTCTTC	CASSQYGSYNEQFF
TRBJ1-4	TRBV6-5	-	-	TGTGCCAGCAGTTACACATCGGACGAAAAACTGTTTTTT	CASSYTSDEKLFF
TRBJ2-1	TRBV7-9	few	TRBD1	TGTGCCAGCAGCTCGACCCGACAGGGGACCTACAATGAGCAGTTCTTC	CASSSTRQGTYNEQFF
TRBJ2-7	TRBV24-1	-	TRBD2	TGTGCCACCAGTGATTTCACTAGCGGGGGCTACGAGCAGTACTTC	CATSDFTSGGYEQYF
TRBJ1-3	TRBV7-9	few	TRBD1	TGTGCCGGTAGGACAGGCTCCTCTGGAAACACCATATATTTT	CAGRTGSSGNTIYF
TRBJ2-5	TRBV5-5	-	-	TGTGCCAGCAGCGTACCCCCTTTAGAGACCCAGTACTTC	CASSVPPLETQYF
TRBJ2-1	TRBV5-5	few	TRBD2	TGTGCCAGCAGCTTGGATTCTGCGGGAGGGTACAATGAGCAGTTCTTC	CASSLDSAGGYNEQFF
TRBJ2-7	TRBV6-5	-	-	TGTGCCAGCAGTTTAACCCCCGACTCCTACGAGCAGTACTTC	CASSLTPDSYEQYF
TRBJ2-7	TRBV30	-	-	TGTGCCTGGAGTGAGCACAGTGACTCCTACGAGCAGTACTTC	CAWSEHSDSYEQYF
TRBJ2-5	TRBV5-4	-	TRBD2	TGTGCCAGCAGCTTAGCGGGAGTGGTAGACTTC	CASSLAGVVDF
TRBJ2-5	TRBV25-1	many	-	TGTGCCAGCAGTGAATCCCTCCCCGCGGTACATGGGGAGACCCAGTACTTC	CASSESLPAVHGETQYF